These T cell receptor beta chains were read from a single sample in a study of blood T cell repertoires in COVID-19. Generated by immunoSEQ multiplex PCR, the TCRdb table keeps only in-frame clones and is missing some. The sample includes more than 150,000 clones, roughly 73% of them seen just once. The specimen was peripheral blood. The receptors were sampled from a woman at least 80 years old with active or convalescent COVID-19. Each CDR3 is given without its conserved first and last residue. Each record gives: V gene, CDR3 protein.

v_call: TRBV4-1
cdr3_aa: ASSRTGSNEQY

v_call: TRBV10-1
cdr3_aa: ASSELAGTEAF

v_call: TRBV9
cdr3_aa: ASSVDQGFNIQY

v_call: TRBV7-6
cdr3_aa: ASSLGGLAKNIQY

v_call: TRBV7-7
cdr3_aa: ASSPGTSGWLVDTQY

v_call: TRBV3-1/TRBV3-2
cdr3_aa: ASSGRDRGSEQY

v_call: TRBV12-5
cdr3_aa: ASASSGQGGGYT

v_call: TRBV5-1
cdr3_aa: ASSLGQGEPQH

v_call: TRBV6-5
cdr3_aa: ASNFGTGEYEQY

v_call: TRBV24-1
cdr3_aa: ATSDFNRVHTGELF

v_call: TRBV7-9
cdr3_aa: ASSFTVPVYT

v_call: TRBV14
cdr3_aa: ASSPGETQY

v_call: TRBV24-1
cdr3_aa: ATSDLRGYGYT

v_call: TRBV9
cdr3_aa: ASSVAGQGVPDTQY

v_call: TRBV9
cdr3_aa: ASSVGSEGRKY

v_call: TRBV29-1
cdr3_aa: SVDGDSNTGELF

v_call: TRBV13
cdr3_aa: ASSSWTSGGTGEQY

v_call: TRBV14
cdr3_aa: ASSRELLAGGNEQY

v_call: TRBV28
cdr3_aa: ASSLGGGSTETQY

v_call: TRBV5-4
cdr3_aa: ASSLASRGRYNEQF

v_call: TRBV6-5
cdr3_aa: ASSYDRRGRGEKLF

v_call: TRBV7-2
cdr3_aa: ASSLAHGNYGYT

v_call: TRBV19
cdr3_aa: ASRGAGNSPETQY

v_call: TRBV10-3
cdr3_aa: ATSGVQGVSQPQH

v_call: TRBV21-1
cdr3_aa: ASSKAGSCQPQH

v_call: TRBV3-1/TRBV3-2
cdr3_aa: ASGPGTLLEQF

v_call: TRBV10-3
cdr3_aa: AISERTGGLGEQF

v_call: TRBV5-1
cdr3_aa: ASSLAVESTEQY

v_call: TRBV27
cdr3_aa: ASSRQEMNTEAF

v_call: TRBV7-2
cdr3_aa: ASSFIPSGETQY

v_call: TRBV7-8
cdr3_aa: ASSLGAGRYGYT

v_call: TRBV2
cdr3_aa: ASSIAGQGVGNTIY

v_call: TRBV6-5
cdr3_aa: ATVTGLNTEAF

v_call: TRBV2
cdr3_aa: ASRDRTGRDEQF